Reported below is one TCR beta chain. As yet, its antigen is unknown. Healthy HIV-negative adults with no recent acute infections or vaccinations were recruited as donors. The data stem from a study of shared clonotypes between healthy human individuals. Study-wide findings and caveats: Sequencing depth was predicted to influence how clonotypes are shared among donors. It was observed that 5% to 6.5% of naive CD4 clonotypes were shared across a handful of donors.

The data were produced by immunoSEQ multiplex PCR, yet TCRdb's version contains in-frame clones alone and is incomplete. The sample holds over 300,000 clones; roughly 91% are singletons and the top ten take about a sixth. The TCR originated in a man between 18 and 29 years old in good health. Material: memory CD8+ T cells sorted from blood. Subset indicated: CD45RO+ cells pooled with CCR7-negative TemRA cells.

CDR3 loop: CAISERDRAVDTQYF. The CDR3 DNA sequence: TGTGCCATCAGTGAGAGGGACAGGGCGGTGGATACGCAGTATTTT. V and J are TRBV10-3 and TRBJ2-3, with 9 bases lining up with TRBD1. The germline gives CDR1 ENHRY, CDR2 SYGVKD. The CDR3 extends over 15 amino acids. The V gene end was trimmed by 2 bases and the J gene end by 6 bases; junction bases not matched to a gene: 6.